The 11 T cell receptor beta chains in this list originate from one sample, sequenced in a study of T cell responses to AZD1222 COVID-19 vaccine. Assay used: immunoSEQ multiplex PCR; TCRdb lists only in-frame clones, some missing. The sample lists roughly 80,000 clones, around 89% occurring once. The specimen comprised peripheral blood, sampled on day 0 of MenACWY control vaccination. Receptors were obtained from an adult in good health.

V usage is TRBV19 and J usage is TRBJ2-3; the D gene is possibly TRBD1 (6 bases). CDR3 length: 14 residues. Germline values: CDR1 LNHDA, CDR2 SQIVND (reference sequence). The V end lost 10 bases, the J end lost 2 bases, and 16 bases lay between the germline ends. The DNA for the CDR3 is TGTGCCACCAGAATTCCGGGACACACAGATACGCAGTATTTT. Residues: CATRIPGHTDTQYF.

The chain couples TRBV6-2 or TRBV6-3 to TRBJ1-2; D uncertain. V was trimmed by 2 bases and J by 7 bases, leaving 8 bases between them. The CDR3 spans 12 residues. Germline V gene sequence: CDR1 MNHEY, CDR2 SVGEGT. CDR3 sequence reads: CASSYTISGYTF. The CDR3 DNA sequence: TGTGCCAGCAGTTACACCATTAGTGGCTACACCTTC.

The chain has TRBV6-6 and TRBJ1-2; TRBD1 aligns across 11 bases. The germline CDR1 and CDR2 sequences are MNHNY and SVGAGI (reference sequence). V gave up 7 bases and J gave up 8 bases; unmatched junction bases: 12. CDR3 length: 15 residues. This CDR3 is CASTSEGQGVRGYTF. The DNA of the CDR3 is TGTGCCAGCACCTCTGAGGGACAGGGGGTCAGGGGCTACACCTTC.

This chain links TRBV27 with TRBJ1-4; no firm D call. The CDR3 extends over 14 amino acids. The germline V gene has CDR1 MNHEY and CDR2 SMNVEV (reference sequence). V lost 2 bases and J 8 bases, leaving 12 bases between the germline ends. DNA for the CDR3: TGTGCCAGCAGTTTAAGCACGGCAACGGAAAAACTGTTTTTT. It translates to CASSLSTATEKLFF.

The CDR3 DNA follows: TGCAGCGTTGGTGGGTCAGGGGGCGTGATGTCCGGCTACACCTTC. It is translated as CSVGGSGGVMSGYTF. The V gene is TRBV29-1, the J gene TRBJ1-2; 8 nucleotides line up with TRBD1. This CDR3 comprises 15 residues. V shed 4 bases, J shed 8 bases, and the junction held 15 bases outside the gene matches. Germline V gene lookup returns CDR1 SQVTM and CDR2 ANQGSEA.

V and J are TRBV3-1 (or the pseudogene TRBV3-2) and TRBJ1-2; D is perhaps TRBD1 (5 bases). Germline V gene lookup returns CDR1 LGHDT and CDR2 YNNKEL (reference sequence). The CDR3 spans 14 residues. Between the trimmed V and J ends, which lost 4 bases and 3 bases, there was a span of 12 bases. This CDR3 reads CASSLRGIDYGYTF. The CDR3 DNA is TGTGCCAGCAGCCTGAGGGGAATTGACTATGGCTACACCTTC.

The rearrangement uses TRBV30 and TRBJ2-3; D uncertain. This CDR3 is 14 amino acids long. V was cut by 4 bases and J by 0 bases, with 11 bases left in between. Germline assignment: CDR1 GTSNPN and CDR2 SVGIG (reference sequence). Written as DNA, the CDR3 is TGTGCCTGGACGGACGGAACTAGCACAGATACGCAGTATTTT. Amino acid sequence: CAWTDGTSTDTQYF.

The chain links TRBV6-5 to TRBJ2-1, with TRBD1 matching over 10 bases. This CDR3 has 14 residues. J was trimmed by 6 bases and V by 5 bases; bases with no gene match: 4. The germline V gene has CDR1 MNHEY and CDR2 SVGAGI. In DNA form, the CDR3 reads TGTGCCAGCAGTCGGACAGGGGGATTCAATGAGCAGTTCTTC. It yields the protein CASSRTGGFNEQFF.

The chain's CDR3 is CASSLLAEGRETQYF. Here the CDR3 DNA reads TGTGCCAGCAGCCTCCTAGCGGAGGGCCGGGAGACCCAGTACTTC. This chain connects TRBV9 to TRBJ2-5, with 7 bases lining up with TRBD2. V shed 4 bases, J shed 5 bases, and the junction held 11 bases outside the gene matches. Germline V CDR1 and CDR2: SGDLS, YYNGEE. This CDR3 spans 15 amino acids.

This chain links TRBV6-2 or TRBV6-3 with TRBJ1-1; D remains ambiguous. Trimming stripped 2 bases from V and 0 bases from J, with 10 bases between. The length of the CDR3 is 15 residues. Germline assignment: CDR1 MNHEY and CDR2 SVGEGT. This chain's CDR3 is CASSYEDLMNTEAFF. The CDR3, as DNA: TGTGCCAGCAGTTACGAGGATTTGATGAACACTGAAGCTTTCTTT.

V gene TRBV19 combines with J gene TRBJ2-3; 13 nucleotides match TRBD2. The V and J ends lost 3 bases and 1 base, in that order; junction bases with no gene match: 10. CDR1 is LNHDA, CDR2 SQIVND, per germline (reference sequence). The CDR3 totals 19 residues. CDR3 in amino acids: CASSMELRGLAGRTDTQYF. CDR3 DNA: TGTGCCAGTAGTATGGAGTTAAGGGGACTAGCGGGACGCACAGATACGCAGTATTTT.